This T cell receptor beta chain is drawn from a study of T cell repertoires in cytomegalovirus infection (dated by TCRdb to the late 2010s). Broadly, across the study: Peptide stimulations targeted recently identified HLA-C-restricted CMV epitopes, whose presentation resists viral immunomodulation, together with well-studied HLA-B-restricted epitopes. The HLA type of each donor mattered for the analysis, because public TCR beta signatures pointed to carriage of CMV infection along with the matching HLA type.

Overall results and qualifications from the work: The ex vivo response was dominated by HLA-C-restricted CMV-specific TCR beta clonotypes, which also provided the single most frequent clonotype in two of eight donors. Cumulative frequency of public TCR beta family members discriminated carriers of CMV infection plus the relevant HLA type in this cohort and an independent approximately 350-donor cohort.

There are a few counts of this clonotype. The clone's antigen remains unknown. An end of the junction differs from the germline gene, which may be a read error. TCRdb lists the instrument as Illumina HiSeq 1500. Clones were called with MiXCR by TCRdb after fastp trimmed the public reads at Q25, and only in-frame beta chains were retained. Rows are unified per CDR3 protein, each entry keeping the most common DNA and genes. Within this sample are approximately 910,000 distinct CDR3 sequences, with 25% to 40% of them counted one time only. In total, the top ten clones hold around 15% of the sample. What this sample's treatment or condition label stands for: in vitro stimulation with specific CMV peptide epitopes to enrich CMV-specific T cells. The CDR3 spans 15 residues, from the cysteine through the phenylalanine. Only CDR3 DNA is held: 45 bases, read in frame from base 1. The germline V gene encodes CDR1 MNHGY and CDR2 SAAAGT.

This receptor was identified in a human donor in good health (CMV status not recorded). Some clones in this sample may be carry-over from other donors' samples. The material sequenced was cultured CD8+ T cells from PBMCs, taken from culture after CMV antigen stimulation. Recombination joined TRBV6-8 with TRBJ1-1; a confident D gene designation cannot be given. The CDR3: CASSPRGAGNTEAFF. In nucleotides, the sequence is TGTGCTAGCAGCCCGCGTGGAGCCGGGAACACTGAAGCTTTCTTT.